These T cell receptor beta chains were read from a single sample in a study of identical twins. TCRdb processed the 5' RACE reads anew with MiXCR; each CDR3 protein has one entry. The sample includes roughly 710,000 distinct CDR3 sequences, around 6% of them seen just once. Sequences were obtained from naive T cells sorted from blood. The source of these receptors is a man aged 18 to 29 in good health. Both conserved end residues are part of each CDR3. The D gene is left open where the match is weak. The size field is filled for only some rows; it gives once, few, many or a size class.

CATSPKGGEKLFF,TGTGCCACCAGCCCCAAGGGGGGCGAAAAACTGTTTTTT,TRBV15,TRBJ1-4,NA,many
CASSPRGGEYTGELFF,TGTGCCAGCAGCCCCCGGGGGGGGGAATACACCGGGGAGCTGTTTTTT,TRBV4-2,TRBJ2-2,TRBD2,few
CASSLSGDTEAFF,TGCGCCAGCAGCTTATCTGGGGACACTGAAGCTTTCTTT,TRBV5-1,TRBJ1-1,NA,many
CSVELGSLQRETQYF,TGCAGCGTTGAATTGGGCAGCCTACAGAGGGAGACCCAGTACTTC,TRBV29-1,TRBJ2-5,NA,many
CASSPRGRGTTEAFF,TGTGCCAGCAGCCCCCGCGGTCGGGGAACCACTGAAGCTTTCTTT,TRBV7-2,TRBJ1-1,NA,few
CASSQGGDRAQPQHF,TGTGCCAGCAGCCAAGGCGGGGACAGGGCGCAGCCCCAGCATTTT,TRBV4-2,TRBJ1-5,TRBD1,many
CASSLIAYNEQFF,TGTGCCAGCAGTTTAATTGCCTACAATGAGCAGTTCTTC,TRBV12-3/TRBV12-4,TRBJ2-1,NA,many
CASSLISEQFF,TGTGCCAGCAGCTTGATATCTGAGCAGTTCTTC,TRBV7-9,TRBJ2-1,NA,many
CGVRTNTEAFF,TGTGGAGTCAGAACGAACACTGAAGCTTTCTTT,TRBV7-9,TRBJ1-1,NA,NA
CASSLNERGRTDTQYF,TGCGCCAGCAGCTTAAACGAGCGCGGGCGCACAGATACGCAGTATTTT,TRBV5-1,TRBJ2-3,NA,NA
CSASGGMRFGDTQYF,TGCAGTGCCTCGGGAGGAATGAGGTTCGGAGATACGCAGTATTTT,TRBV20-1,TRBJ2-3,TRBD2,many
CASSYRRSRSYNEQFF,TGTGCCAGCAGTTACAGAAGGAGCCGCTCCTACAATGAGCAGTTCTTC,TRBV6-2/TRBV6-3,TRBJ2-1,NA,many
CASSLGTWGSYEQYF,TGCGCCAGCAGCTTGGGAACGTGGGGTTCCTACGAGCAGTACTTC,TRBV5-1,TRBJ2-7,NA,many
CASSSEGRGSGTSSYEQYF,TGTGCCAGCAGTTCCGAGGGACGGGGCTCCGGGACTAGCTCCTACGAGCAGTACTTC,TRBV28,TRBJ2-7,TRBD2,few
CASSLNPRQNTIYF,TGTGCCAGCAGTTTAAATCCGCGACAGAACACCATATATTTT,TRBV12-3/TRBV12-4,TRBJ1-3,NA,NA
CASSRTGGEGAFF,TGTGCCAGCAGCCGGACAGGGGGTGAGGGAGCTTTCTTT,TRBV11-3,TRBJ1-1,TRBD1,many
CASSEFYGYTF,TGTGCCAGCAGTGAGTTCTACGGCTACACCTTC,TRBV25-1,TRBJ1-2,NA,NA
CASSVRQGAEAFF,TGTGCCAGCAGCGTGCGGCAGGGGGCTGAAGCTTTCTTT,TRBV9,TRBJ1-1,TRBD1,many
CASSLERLNTEAFF,TGTGCCAGCAGCTTAGAGAGACTGAACACTGAAGCTTTCTTT,TRBV7-9,TRBJ1-1,NA,NA
CASSPHPQYF,TGTGCCAGCAGCCCGCACCCCCAGTACTTC,TRBV7-9,TRBJ2-5,NA,NA
CASSLFQGAIDEQFF,TGTGCCAGCAGCTTATTCCAGGGGGCAATCGATGAGCAGTTCTTC,TRBV7-9,TRBJ2-1,TRBD1,NA
CASSISGTGAEAFF,TGTGCCAGTAGTATATCGGGGACAGGGGCTGAAGCTTTCTTT,TRBV19,TRBJ1-1,TRBD1,NA
CAISAANEQYF,TGTGCCATCAGTGCCGCTAACGAGCAGTACTTC,TRBV10-3,TRBJ2-7,NA,NA
CSVDSHGDTEAFF,TGCAGCGTTGATTCCCACGGGGACACTGAAGCTTTCTTT,TRBV29-1,TRBJ1-1,NA,NA
CASSVMKLSYGYTF,TGTGCCAGCAGTGTAATGAAGCTCAGCTATGGCTACACCTTC,TRBV2,TRBJ1-2,NA,NA
CASSRGSGKWGTDTQYF,TGCGCCAGCAGCCGAGGGTCCGGGAAGTGGGGCACAGATACGCAGTATTTT,TRBV5-1,TRBJ2-3,NA,many
CSVEGRYSYNEQFF,TGCAGCGTTGAGGGGAGATACTCCTACAATGAGCAGTTCTTC,TRBV29-1,TRBJ2-1,NA,many
CASRQGLGTEAFF,TGTGCCAGCAGACAGGGTTTGGGCACTGAAGCTTTCTTT,TRBV25-1,TRBJ1-1,NA,many
CASKQVSYEQYF,TGTGCCAGCAAACAGGTATCCTACGAGCAGTACTTC,TRBV2,TRBJ2-7,NA,few